The T cell receptor (beta chain) described here comes from a study of T cell responses to AZD1222 COVID-19 vaccine. The V and J ends lost 4 bases and 3 bases respectively, with 17 bases between them. Per germline, CDR1 SGHNT and CDR2 YYREEE (reference sequence). This CDR3 region has 15 residues. This clone was seen a single time. TCRdb keeps only in-frame clones here, not all; method: immunoSEQ multiplex PCR. The sample lists some 130,000 clones, approximately 85% occurring once. This TCR came from an adult in good health. Sequencing was performed on peripheral blood, taken on day 0 of AZD1222 vaccination. The rearrangement uses TRBV5-4 and TRBJ2-7; D ambiguous. CDR3 protein: CASSPPGSRSYEQYF. CDR3 DNA: TGTGCCAGCAGCCCCCCAGGTTCTAGGAGCTACGAGCAGTACTTC. Combining the CDR3 with reference TRBV5-4 and TRBJ2-7 gives the whole variable domain ETGVTQSPTHLIKTRGQQVTLRCSSQSGHNTVSWYQQALGQGPQFIFQYYREEENGRGNFPPRFSGLQFPNYSSELNVNALELDDSALYLCASSPPGSRSYEQYFGPGTRLTVT.